A single T cell receptor beta chain is shown here with its context. The CDR3 consists of 18 residues. For each CDR3 protein, TCRdb gives one entry from its re-call of the 5' RACE reads, without DNA. This table lists fewer than 550,000 distinct CDR3 sequences. The record originates from a study of T cells expressing NK-cell markers. Study overall: Investigators obtained TCR beta repertoires from sorted CD3+CD56+NKG2C+, CD3+CD56+NKG2C- and CD3+CD56-NKG2C+ T cells.

The sample was blood T cells: a sorted CD56 or NKG2C T cell subset, CD4+ or CD8+ T cells, or bulk PBMC T cells (not recorded which). The source is a woman in her fifties or sixties in good health. The chain links TRBV12-3 or TRBV12-4 to TRBJ2-3; TCRdb names TRBD1, which stays unverified in the absence of DNA. CDR3 protein: CASSRNPPGQGVTDTQYF.